Below, 11 T cell receptor beta chains from the same sample are listed, as sequenced in a study of cytomegalovirus exposure and HLA in healthy donors. The PCR had 60 Vbeta and 13 Jbeta primers. Only in-frame clones appear in the TCRdb table, and some are missing; sequencing was by immunoSEQ multiplex PCR. The sample lists fewer than 95,000 clones, roughly three quarters occurring once. The specimen sequenced was PBMCs. These receptors came from a man in his forties or fifties in good health and CMV-seronegative.

The chain employs TRBV15 and TRBJ1-2; TRBD1 might be the D (6 bases). This CDR3 has 15 amino acids. V was pared by 1 base and J by 2 bases, with 11 bases between. CDR1 is LNHNV, CDR2 YYDKDF, per germline (reference sequence). CDR3 sequence: CATSRGIGQNYGYTF. The DNA of the CDR3 is TGTGCCACCAGCAGAGGGATAGGACAGAACTATGGCTACACCTTC.

J is TRBJ2-2 and V is TRBV27; a weak D match, TRBD1 (5 bases). The CDR3 length is 14 residues. V was trimmed by 8 bases and J by 0 bases, leaving 10 bases between them. Germline CDR1 reads MNHEY; CDR2 reads SMNVEV (reference sequence). Here the CDR3 DNA reads TGTGCCAGCCTGGCAGGGCCGAACACCGGGGAGCTGTTTTTT. Translation: CASLAGPNTGELFF.

This clone was counted between two and nine times. The chain recombines TRBV18 with TRBJ2-5, with 8 bases lining up with TRBD1. Judging by the DNA end, TRBJ2-7 fits better; the J call may be wrong. The CDR3 is made up of 15 amino acids. Germline-derived CDR1 and CDR2 are KGHSH and LQKENI. CDR3 sequence reads: CASSTGQGVPYEQYF. CDR3 sequence (DNA): TGTGCCAGCTCAACTGGACAGGGAGTACCCTACGAGCAGTACTTC.

The count of this clone is one. This sequence joins TRBV7-3 and TRBJ1-2, with TRBD1 matching 9 bases. The CDR3 is made up of 15 amino acids. J lost 6 bases, V lost 2 bases, and 7 bases had no gene match. CDR1 SGHTA and CDR2 FQGTGA come from the germline V gene. In DNA form, the CDR3 reads TGTGCCAGCAGCTTAGCCGGGACAGGGATTCATGGCTACACCTTC. Translating it yields CASSLAGTGIHGYTF.

The chain combines TRBV5-1 with TRBJ1-1, with 9 bases lining up with TRBD1. The V and J ends lost 5 bases and 4 bases, in that order; junction bases with no gene match: 6. This CDR3 region has 14 residues. Germline values: CDR1 SGHRS, CDR2 YFSETQ. CDR3 in amino acids: CASRGDRESTEAFF. As DNA, the CDR3 is TGCGCCAGCAGAGGGGACAGGGAAAGCACTGAAGCTTTCTTT. The complete variable domain, with remaining parts taken from reference TRBV5-1 and TRBJ1-1, reads KAGVTQTPRYLIKTRGQQVTLSCSPISGHRSVSWYQQTPGQGLQFLFEYFSETQRNKGNFPGRFSGRQFSNSRSEMNVSTLELGDSALYLCASRGDRESTEAFFGQGTRLTVV.

The chain recombines TRBV6-6 with TRBJ2-3; D is unresolved. This CDR3 is built from 13 residues. Germline CDR1 MNHNY, CDR2 SVGAGI (reference sequence). V lost 2 bases and J lost 3, with 6 bases in between. This CDR3 reads CASSYESTDTQYF. In nucleotides, the CDR3 is TGTGCCAGCAGTTACGAGTCAACAGATACGCAGTATTTT.

The V and J genes are TRBV7-9 and TRBJ1-1, with unresolved D. This CDR3 comprises 13 residues. Trimming took off 2 bases at V and 6 bases at J, with 10 bases between the two ends. Germline CDR1 is SEHNR and CDR2 is FQNEAQ (reference sequence). This chain's CDR3 is CASSLPGFAEAFF. CDR3 bases: TGTGCCAGCAGCTTACCAGGATTCGCTGAAGCTTTCTTT.

V is TRBV5-1 and J is TRBJ2-1; 9 nucleotides agree with TRBD2. From germline, CDR1 is SGHRS and CDR2 YFSETQ. This CDR3 region has 16 residues. The V and J ends lost 0 bases and 7 bases, in that order; junction bases with no gene match: 8. CDR3 residues: CASSLGLAAFVNEQFF. CDR3 bases: TGCGCCAGCAGCTTGGGACTAGCGGCGTTTGTGAATGAGCAGTTCTTC.

This clone was observed once. The chain couples TRBV5-8 to TRBJ1-2; 9 bases match TRBD1. CDR1 is SGHTS and CDR2 is YDEGEE in the germline V gene. V shed 1 base and J 0 bases; nucleotides not matched to a gene: 10. This CDR3 has 18 residues. The CDR3 DNA reads TGTGCCAGCAGCTTGAGGCCGGGACAGGGTGCATCTAACTATGGCTACACCTTC. It encodes CASSLRPGQGASNYGYTF. The whole variable domain, remainder taken from reference TRBV5-8 and TRBJ1-2, is EAGVTQSPTHLIKTRGQQATLRCSPISGHTSVYWYQQALGLGLQFLLWYDEGEERNRGNFPPRFSGRQFPNYSSELNVNALELEDSALYLCASSLRPGQGASNYGYTFGSGTRLTVV.

The chain combines TRBV19 with TRBJ2-3; maybe TRBD2 (6 bases). V was trimmed by 0 bases and J by 2 bases, leaving 18 bases between them. Germline V gene sequence: CDR1 LNHDA, CDR2 SQIVND (reference sequence). This CDR3 is 18 amino acids long. For the CDR3, the DNA is TGTGCCAGTAGTATAGAGCCCCCCTCGGCGGGGCACACAGATACGCAGTATTTT. It is translated as CASSIEPPSAGHTDTQYF. Complete variable domain (other parts from reference TRBV19 and TRBJ2-3): DGGITQSPKYLFRKEGQNVTLSCEQNLNHDAMYWYRQDPGQGLRLIYYSQIVNDFQKGDIAEGYSVSREKKESFPLTVTSAQKNPTAFYLCASSIEPPSAGHTDTQYFGPGTRLTVL.

This rearrangement joins TRBV10-3 to TRBJ2-3; D is undetermined. The CDR3 is 16 amino acids. The germline V gene encodes CDR1 ENHRY and CDR2 SYGVKD. The CDR3 loop is CASVLTSSFSTDTQYF. CDR3 DNA sequence: TGTGCTTCTGTCCTAACGTCTTCGTTCAGCACAGATACGCAGTATTTT.